The TCR beta chain described here comes from a study of tumor-infiltrating lymphocytes in primary liver carcinoma. Across the study: There were tumors of stage T1-T3 N0M0, each 4.2 to 10 cm across.

Starting material of about 480 ng total RNA yielded TCR beta cDNA via a constant-region primer. TCR beta libraries came from three nested multiplex PCR rounds using slightly modified ARM-PCR. The first two PCR rounds used TRBV1-TRBV30 primers with a Cbeta primer, approximately 9 cycles each. TCRdb fed the multiplex PCR reads into MiXCR, producing one record per CDR3 protein. The table includes 250,000 to 350,000 distinct CDR3 sequences, around three fifths detected once. This CDR3 comprises 15 residues. Per germline, CDR1 MNHNS and CDR2 SASEGT. Trimming shortened V by 4 bases and J by 2 bases, and 12 bases separated the two germline ends. Study results and caveats: Bulk unsorted samples prevented comparison of CD4+ and CD8+ repertoires. Tumor-adjacent and tumor-blood pairs displayed less overlap than did pairs of tumor regions.

In addition to blood RNA drawn from unsorted whole blood, germline DNA was extracted. The researchers drew roughly 3.9 milliliters of peripheral blood before surgery. A note on this clonotype: The antigen is not known.

The sequenced material came from peripheral blood. The TCR sequence derives from a woman aged 25 to 39 with primary liver carcinoma and hepatitis B virus infection. This chain connects TRBV6-1 to TRBJ1-5, with D possibly being TRBD1 (6 bases). DNA of the CDR3: TGTGCCAGCAGTGTTACAGGGAGGCGCAATCAGCCCCAGCATTTT. Protein sequence: CASSVTGRRNQPQHF.